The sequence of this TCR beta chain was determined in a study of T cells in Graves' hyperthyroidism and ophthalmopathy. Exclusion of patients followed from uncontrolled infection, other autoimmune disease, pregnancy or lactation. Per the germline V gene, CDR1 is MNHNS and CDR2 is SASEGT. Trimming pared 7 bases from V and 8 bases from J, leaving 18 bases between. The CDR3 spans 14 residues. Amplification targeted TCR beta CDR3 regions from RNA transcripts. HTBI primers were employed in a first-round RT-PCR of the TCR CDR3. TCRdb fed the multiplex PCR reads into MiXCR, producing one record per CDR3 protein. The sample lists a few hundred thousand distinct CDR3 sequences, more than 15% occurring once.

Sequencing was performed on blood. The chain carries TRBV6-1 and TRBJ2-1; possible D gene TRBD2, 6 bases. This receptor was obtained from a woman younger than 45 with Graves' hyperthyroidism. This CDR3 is CASTKTRGFDEQFF. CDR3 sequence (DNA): TGTGCCAGCACCAAGACTAGAGGGTTCGATGAGCAGTTCTTC.